Given below is one TCR beta chain in context. In this sample, this clonotype turned up a few times. Its antigen specificity is not known. No much larger clonotype is one base removed from it; base qualities were not supplied. These data belong to a study of regulatory T cells in long-lasting Graves disease listed by TCRdb under 2021. Concerning the study at large: In the newly diagnosed Graves' disease group, patients had been taking antithyroid drugs for less than 3 months. A total of roughly 35 samples underwent TCR sequencing, from about 13 patients with persistent Graves' disease and some 20 patients with newly diagnosed Graves' disease. The study was conducted in China and was registered as a clinical trial. Persistent Graves' disease patients were compared with newly diagnosed Graves' disease patients by peripheral blood TCR sequencing and RNA sequencing. Overall study outcomes, separate from this receptor: TRBV28, TRBJ1-2 and TRBJ2-5 were preferentially used in persistent disease, while TRBV20-1 and TRBJ2-1 were favored in newly diagnosed disease. Only the TCR beta chain was sequenced and analyzed. Because the primary lesion, thyroid tissue, could not be accessed, the study looked at peripheral blood alone. The small sample size was acknowledged by the authors as a limitation that may reduce accuracy. Compared with newly diagnosed patients, persistent Graves' disease patients had lower TCR Shannon entropy and fewer highly expanded clones, which suggests clonal expansion. More public clonotypes were shared among persistent patients (under 3,000) than among newly diagnosed patients (under 1,000).

In light of the paper, this sample's time point label describes: newly diagnosed GD, antithyroid drugs for less than 3 months. For both TCR sequencing and RNA sequencing, RNA was extracted from PBMCs using TRIzol. The diagnosis of Graves' disease followed American Thyroid Association guidelines. Patients were recruited from an endocrinology department in Xi'an, China. Each patient gave roughly 10 milliliters of peripheral blood, collected in an EDTA anticoagulant tube. Ficoll Paque Plus density gradient separation was used to isolate PBMCs, and no further T cell sorting was performed. An Agilent 2100 Bioanalyzer and agarose gel were used to check RNA quality, while a NanoDrop 2000 measured RNA concentration. Library preparation was by multiplex PCR. Sequencing instrument: Illumina HiSeq 4000. CDR3 regions were amplified by Arm-PCR with iRepertoire HTBI primers to construct TCR beta libraries. Before sequencing, the PCR products went through gel purification. Processing in the source paper ran as follows. Across samples, 55 to 80 TRBV and around 15 TRBJ segments were identified and used for gene usage analysis of CDR3 amino acid clonotypes. Filtered high-quality paired reads were merged into contigs using COPE and FqMerger. Contigs were aligned with BLAST to IMGT TRBV, TRBD and TRBJ reference genes, and CDR3 was defined per IMGT. Clonotypes above 0.1% frequency were classified as highly expanded clones. Shannon entropy was used to measure repertoire diversity, and the Gini coefficient was used to measure V-J evenness. A clonotype was considered public if more than one individual shared it. The public reads were reanalyzed by TCRdb: fastp trimming at Q25, MiXCR alignment, in-frame beta chains only. Every distinct CDR3 protein forms one entry, paired with its most common genes and DNA. The V and J calls here are based on TCRdb, not the publication. This sample lists around 400,000 distinct CDR3 sequences; about an eighth were detected once. The ten largest clones capture approximately 17% of the sample.

V is pared back by 5 bases and J by 8 bases, with 17 bases lying between the germline termini. From cysteine to phenylalanine, the CDR3 is 14 amino acids long. The read is trimmed to its CDR3 DNA, 42 bases read in frame from base 1. Based on the germline V gene, the CDR1 and CDR2 sequences are SGHRS and YFSETQ. The same sample was also used in a study of T cells in Graves' hyperthyroidism and ophthalmopathy. The second paper states: Stable Graves' hyperthyroidism was defined as the absence of progression to ophthalmopathy over 18 months of follow-up. Hyperthyroidism patients were newly diagnosed, had a disease duration of under 2 months, and were aged 18 to 65 years. The study excluded patients with uncontrolled infections, other autoimmune diseases, pregnancy or lactation. Clinical symptoms, serum thyroxine and TRAb, thyroid ultrasound, and orbital computed tomography formed the basis for the diagnoses. The TCR CDR3 was subjected to a first round of RT-PCR using the HTBI primer set and the Qiagen OneStep RT-PCR kit. Most expanded thyroid clonotypes (frequency above 0.001) were also found in blood, which suggests that blood repertoires may mirror thyroid immune responses. Ophthalmopathy was separated from stable hyperthyroidism by a 13 V-J signature model, with approximately 89% sensitivity and 81% to 82% specificity obtained in cross-validation and 80%/75% obtained in testing. In validation, the model predicted progression to ophthalmopathy a median of around six months before onset, with over 60% sensitivity and roughly 77% specificity. To identify TCR V-J signatures that set the groups apart, the researchers used a discovery cohort of 90 to 100 patients, made up of under 50 with Graves' ophthalmopathy and 55 to 65 with stable Graves' hyperthyroidism. Prospective prediction of ophthalmopathy was tested in an independent validation cohort of 18 hyperthyroidism patients and 15 to 17 patients who later progressed to ophthalmopathy. The approximately 100 discovery patients were randomly divided into training and test sets at a 7:3 ratio. In addition, the study compared T-cell repertoires in thyroid tissue and in blood from roughly six Graves' hyperthyroidism patients. After sampling, hyperthyroidism patients received methimazole starting at 30 mg daily, and ophthalmopathy patients received high-dose intravenous methylprednisolone. Libraries were constructed in a second round of multiplex PCR, after which size selection and purification were carried out. Paired-end sequencing of the libraries was performed with 100 bp reads on an Illumina HiSeq2000. SOAPnuke was used to process the raw data, throwing out any read that contained adapters or uncalled bases, had a mean Phred below 15, or lacked an exact constant-primer or identifier match. High-quality paired reads were merged using COPE v1.2.5, and each unique nucleotide sequence was defined as a clonotype. MiTCR v1.1 was used to align the clonotypes against IMGT TRBV, TRBD and TRBJ reference segments. Analysis was restricted to V-J combinations with a frequency above 0.0001, which covered roughly 99% of repertoires. A TCS score was defined as the ratio between F50 (clonal expansion) and ExV (chaos), using BLOSUM62-based TCRdist between CDR3 peptides within each V-J. Welch's t-statistics and random forest reduced roughly 530 V-J features to 13, which were used in a naive Bayes classifier (R e1071). Sample size was not statistically predetermined, and investigators were not blinded to group allocation. The paper reports TCR Vbeta CDR3 sequencing of roughly 140 peripheral blood samples: approximately 41 ophthalmopathy, around 80 hyperthyroidism and around 17 progressor patients.

In this chain, TRBV5-1 is recombined with TRBJ2-1; confidence is insufficient to name the D gene. The sequencing used peripheral blood mononuclear cells (PBMCs), collected at new diagnosis, from a patient treated with antithyroid drugs. The receptor's source is a woman in her late teens or twenties with Graves disease. Donor details come from another sample of the same person, matched by shared clones. This receptor has the CDR3 CASRGETGPDEQFF. The DNA sequence follows: TGCGCCAGCAGGGGTGAGACTGGGCCGGATGAGCAGTTCTTC.